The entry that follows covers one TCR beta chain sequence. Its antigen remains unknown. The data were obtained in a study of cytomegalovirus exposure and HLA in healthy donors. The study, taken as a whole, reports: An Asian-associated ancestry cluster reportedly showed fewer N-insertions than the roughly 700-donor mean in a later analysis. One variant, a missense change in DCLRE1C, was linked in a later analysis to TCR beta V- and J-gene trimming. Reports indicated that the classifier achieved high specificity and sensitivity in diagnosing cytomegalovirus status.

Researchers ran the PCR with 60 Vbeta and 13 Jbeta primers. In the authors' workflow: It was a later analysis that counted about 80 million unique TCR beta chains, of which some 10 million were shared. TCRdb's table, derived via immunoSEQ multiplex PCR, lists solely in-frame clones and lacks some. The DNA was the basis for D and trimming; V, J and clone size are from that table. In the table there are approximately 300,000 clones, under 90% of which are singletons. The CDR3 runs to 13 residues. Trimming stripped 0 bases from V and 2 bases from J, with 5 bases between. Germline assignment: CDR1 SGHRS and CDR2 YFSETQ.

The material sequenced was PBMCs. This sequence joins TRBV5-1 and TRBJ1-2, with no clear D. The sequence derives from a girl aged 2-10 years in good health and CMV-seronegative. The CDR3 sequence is CASSLDMNYGYTF. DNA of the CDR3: TGCGCCAGCAGCTTGGACATGAACTATGGCTACACCTTC.